Below are 14 T cell receptor beta chains sequenced from a single sample in a study of monozygotic twins with inflammatory bowel disease. From the 5' RACE reads, TCRdb lists one entry per CDR3 protein and no DNA. Its table records over 350,000 distinct CDR3 sequences. Sequenced sample: blood. The receptors derive from a human donor with ulcerative colitis or Crohn's disease, or a healthy co-twin of an affected twin (not recorded which).

This chain joins TRBV7-6 and TRBJ1-5; no DNA is available, so the TRBD1 call from TCRdb remains unchecked. Germline CDR1 SGHVS, CDR2 FNYEAQ. The CDR3 runs to 14 residues. The CDR3 protein is CASSPYQGYAPQHF. The complete variable domain, with remaining parts taken from reference TRBV7-6 and TRBJ1-5, reads GAGVSQSPRYKVTKRGQDVALRCDPISGHVSLYWYRQALGQGPEFLTYFNYEAQQDKSGLPNDRFSAERPEGSISTLTIQRTEQRDSAMYRCASSPYQGYAPQHFGDGTRLSIL.

The chain combines TRBV7-3 with TRBJ2-1; TCRdb picks TRBD2, but there is no DNA to check that call. CDR3 length: 18 amino acids. Germline V gene data show CDR1 as SGHTA and CDR2 as FQGTGA. The CDR3: CASSRSGGAGGYYNEQFF.

The chain carries TRBV5-1 and TRBJ1-6; TCRdb's D gene call, TRBD1, goes unchecked for lack of DNA. This CDR3 comprises 12 residues. The germline V gene encodes CDR1 SGHRS and CDR2 YFSETQ. CDR3 in amino acids: CASRLDSEPLHF.

This sequence joins TRBV4-1 and TRBJ2-1. From germline, CDR1 is MGHRA and CDR2 YSYEKL. This CDR3 has 17 residues. CDR3 in amino acids: CASSQDQALSSYNEQFF.

This chain connects TRBV20-1 to TRBJ2-7; the D call of TRBD1 rests on TCRdb alone, since no DNA is present to check it. This CDR3 region has 18 residues. Germline V gene lookup returns CDR1 DFQATT and CDR2 SNEGSKA (reference sequence). This chain's CDR3 is CSARGAGQGPLGTEGQYF.

V gene TRBV4-3 combines with J gene TRBJ2-1; checking the TCRdb D call of TRBD2 is not possible without DNA. The CDR3 is made up of 17 amino acids. Germline assignment: CDR1 LGHNA and CDR2 YSLEER. The CDR3 loop reads CASSPEGSAASYNEQFF.

J is TRBJ1-1 and V is TRBV2. The V gene's germline CDR1 is SNHLY and CDR2 FYNNEI. The CDR3 has 13 amino acids. The CDR3 protein is CASSGEVNTEAFF. The full variable domain, in which reference TRBV2 and TRBJ1-1 provide the parts outside the CDR3, is EPEVTQTPSHQVTQMGQEVILRCVPISNHLYFYWYRQILGQKVEFLVSFYNNEISEKSEIFDDQFSVERPDGSNFTLKIRSTKLEDSAMYFCASSGEVNTEAFFGQGTRLTVV.

The chain carries TRBV5-1 and TRBJ2-2; TCRdb's D call, TRBD1, is unchecked because there is no DNA. Germline-derived CDR1 and CDR2 are SGHRS and YFSETQ. The CDR3 is made up of 17 amino acids. CDR3 sequence reads: CASSSQIGQLNTGELFF.

The chain is built from TRBV2 and TRBJ2-7; TCRdb returns TRBD1, unconfirmable since there is no DNA. CDR3 length equals 14 residues. Germline values: CDR1 SNHLY, CDR2 FYNNEI. The CDR3 sequence is CASSADRGLYEQYF. Supplemented by reference TRBV2 and TRBJ2-7, the full variable domain reads EPEVTQTPSHQVTQMGQEVILRCVPISNHLYFYWYRQILGQKVEFLVSFYNNEISEKSEIFDDQFSVERPDGSNFTLKIRSTKLEDSAMYFCASSADRGLYEQYFGPGTRLTVT.

The chain is built from TRBV3-1 and TRBJ2-7; TCRdb's D call of TRBD1 is untestable without DNA. This CDR3 spans 12 amino acids. The germline CDR1 and CDR2 sequences are LGHDT and YNNKEL (reference sequence). Here the CDR3 reads CASSQNTGGEYF.

This chain uses TRBV12-3 or TRBV12-4 with TRBJ2-1; absent DNA, TCRdb's TRBD1 call cannot be checked. The CDR3 has 14 amino acids. The CDR3 here is CASSTFSGGDEQFF.

The CDR3 protein is CSVERVLETEAFF. The J gene is TRBJ1-1, the V gene TRBV29-1. Per the germline V gene, CDR1 is SQVTM and CDR2 is ANQGSEA. This CDR3 has 13 residues.

The genes are TRBV6-2 or TRBV6-3 and TRBJ2-1; TCRdb designates TRBD2, a call that cannot be tested without DNA. The CDR3 consists of 15 residues. Germline V gene lookup returns CDR1 MNHEY and CDR2 SVGEGT. The CDR3 reads CASRSSGGARNEQFF.

The rearrangement joins TRBV6-6 to TRBJ1-1; TCRdb returns TRBD1, unconfirmable since there is no DNA. Per germline, CDR1 MNHNY and CDR2 SVGAGI (reference sequence). This CDR3 contains 13 residues. Here the CDR3 reads CASTQVGAGEAFF.